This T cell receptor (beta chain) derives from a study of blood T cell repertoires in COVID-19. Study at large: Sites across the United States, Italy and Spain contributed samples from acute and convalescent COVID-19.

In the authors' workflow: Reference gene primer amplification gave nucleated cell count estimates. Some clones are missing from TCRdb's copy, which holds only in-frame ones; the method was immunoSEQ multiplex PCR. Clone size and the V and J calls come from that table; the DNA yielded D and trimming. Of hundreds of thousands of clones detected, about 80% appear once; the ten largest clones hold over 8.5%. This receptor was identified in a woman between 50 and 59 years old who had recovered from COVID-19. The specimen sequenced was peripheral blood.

DNA of the CDR3: TGTGCCAGCAGTTTAACGGCTAGCGGGAGGGATTCGGATACGCAGTATTTT. It specifies CASSLTASGRDSDTQYF. This rearrangement joins TRBV28 to TRBJ2-3, with 12 nucleotides matching TRBD2. The CDR3 consists of 17 residues. Trimming at V came to 2 bases and at J to 6 bases, leaving 9 bases not matched to a gene. Germline loops: CDR1 MDHEN, CDR2 SYDVKM.